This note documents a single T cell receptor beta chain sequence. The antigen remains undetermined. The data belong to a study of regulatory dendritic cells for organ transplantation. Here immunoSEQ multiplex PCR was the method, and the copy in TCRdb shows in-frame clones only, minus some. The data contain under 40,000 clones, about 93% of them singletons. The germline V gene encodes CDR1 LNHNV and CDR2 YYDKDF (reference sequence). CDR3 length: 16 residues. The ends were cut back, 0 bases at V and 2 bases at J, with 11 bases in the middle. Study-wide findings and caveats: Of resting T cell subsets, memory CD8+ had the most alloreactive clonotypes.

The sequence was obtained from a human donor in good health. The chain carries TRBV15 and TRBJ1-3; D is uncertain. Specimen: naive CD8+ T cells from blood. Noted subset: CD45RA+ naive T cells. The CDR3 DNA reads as TGTGCCACCAGCAGAGATCCCGCCGGGCCTGGAAACACCATATATTTT. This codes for CATSRDPAGPGNTIYF.